This TCR beta chain is from a study of T-cell memory formation after mild COVID-19. The CDR3 runs 13 residues. V shed 6 bases, J shed 0 bases, and the junction held 2 bases outside the gene matches. Germline V gives CDR1 SQVTM, CDR2 ANQGSEA. TCRdb ran MiXCR on the 5' RACE reads and lists one entry per CDR3 protein. Of about 560,000 distinct CDR3 sequences listed, around 15% were seen once; the top ten hold less than 10%. The chain carries TRBV29-1 and TRBJ2-1; 7 bases are shared with TRBD1. The receptor comes from an adult woman who had mild COVID-19 (a few samples of this study predate the infection). Cell type and time point are not known. The sequencing sample was made of PBMCs or a T cell subset sorted from them (not recorded which). CDR3 amino acids: CSVDRVSYNEQFF. CDR3 nucleotide sequence: TGCAGCGTCGACAGGGTCTCCTACAATGAGCAGTTCTTC.